This record concerns one TCR beta chain sequence. What it binds is unknown. The CDR3 length is 16 residues. Germline V gives CDR1 SGHTA, CDR2 FQGNSA. V shed 2 bases and J shed 6 bases, with 16 bases lying between them. This specimen belongs to a study of blood T cells in healthy people across ages. General study points: TCR beta diversity tracked closely with naive T cell percentage.

The authors ran a second PCR of 7 to 11 cycles using a sample-barcoded 5' primer and a J-beta primer mix. Unique molecular identifiers of 12 random nucleotides labeled each cDNA. A single record per CDR3 protein comes from TCRdb applying MiXCR to the 5' RACE reads. The profile covers approximately 600,000 distinct CDR3 sequences, with roughly 58% appearing a single time and approximately 40% taken by the ten largest. The sequence was obtained from a man aged 55-75 years in good health. This sequence joins TRBV7-2 and TRBJ2-2, with unresolved D. The sample consisted of blood. The CDR3 coding sequence is TGTGCCAGCAGCTTAATAGGTGGTTCGATGGCCGGGGAGCTGTTTTTT. The encoded protein is CASSLIGGSMAGELFF. The full variable domain, completed using reference TRBV7-2 and TRBJ2-2, is GAGVSQSPSNKVTEKGKDVELRCDPISGHTALYWYRQSLGQGLEFLIYFQGNSAPDKSGLPSDRFSAERTGGSVSTLTIQRTQQEDSAVYLCASSLIGGSMAGELFFGEGSRLTVL.